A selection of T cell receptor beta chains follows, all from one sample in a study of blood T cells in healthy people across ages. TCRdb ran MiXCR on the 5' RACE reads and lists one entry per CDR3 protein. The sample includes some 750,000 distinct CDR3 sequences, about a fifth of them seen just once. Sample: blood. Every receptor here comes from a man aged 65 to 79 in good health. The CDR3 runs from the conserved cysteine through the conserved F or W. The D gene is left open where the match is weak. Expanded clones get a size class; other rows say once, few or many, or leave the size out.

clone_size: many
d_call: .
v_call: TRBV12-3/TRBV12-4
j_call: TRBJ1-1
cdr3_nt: TGTGCCAGCAGTTTAGTCCCGGGGAACACTGAAGCTTTCTTT
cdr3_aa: CASSLVPGNTEAFF

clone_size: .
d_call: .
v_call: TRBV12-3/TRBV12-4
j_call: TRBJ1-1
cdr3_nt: TGTGCCAGCAGAGGGACGATCCTGTCCGAAGCTTTCTTT
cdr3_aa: CASRGTILSEAFF

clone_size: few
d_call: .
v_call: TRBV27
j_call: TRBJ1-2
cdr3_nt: TGTGCCAGCAGTTTTTGGCAGGGGAGCGGCTACACCTTC
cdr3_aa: CASSFWQGSGYTF

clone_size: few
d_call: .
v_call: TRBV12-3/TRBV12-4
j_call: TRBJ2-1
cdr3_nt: TGTGCCAGCAGTTATACACGGCAGCAGTTCTTC
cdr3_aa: CASSYTRQQFF

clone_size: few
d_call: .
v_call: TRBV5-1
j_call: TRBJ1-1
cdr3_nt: TGCGCCAGCAGCTCTACCGGGACTGGGGGCGCTGAAGCTTTCTTT
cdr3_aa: CASSSTGTGGAEAFF

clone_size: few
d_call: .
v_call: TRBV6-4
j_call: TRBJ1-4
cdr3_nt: TGTGCCAGCAGTAGGACCTGGGGTGAAAAACTGTTTTTT
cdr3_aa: CASSRTWGEKLFF

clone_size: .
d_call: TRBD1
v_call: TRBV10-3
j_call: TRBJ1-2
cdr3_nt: TGTGCCATCAGTTTTGGACAGGGGGAGTATGGCTACACCTTC
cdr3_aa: CAISFGQGEYGYTF

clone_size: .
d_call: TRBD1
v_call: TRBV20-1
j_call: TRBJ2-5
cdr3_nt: TGCAGTGCTAGTGGTGGGACAGCACAAGAGACCCAGTACTTC
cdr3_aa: CSASGGTAQETQYF

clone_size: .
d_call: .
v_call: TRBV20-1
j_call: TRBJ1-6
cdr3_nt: TGCAGTGCTAGATCTAACCCAGGGTTTCGCTATAATTCACCCCTCCACTTT
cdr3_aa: CSARSNPGFRYNSPLHF

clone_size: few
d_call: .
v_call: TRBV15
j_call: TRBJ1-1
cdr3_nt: TGTGCCACCAGCAGAGGTAGGGTAAAGACTGAAGCTTTCTTT
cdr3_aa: CATSRGRVKTEAFF

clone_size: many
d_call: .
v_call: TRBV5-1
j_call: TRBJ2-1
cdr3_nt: TGCGCCAGCAGGCCTCAGGGGGGAGGATATGAGCAGTTCTTC
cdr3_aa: CASRPQGGGYEQFF

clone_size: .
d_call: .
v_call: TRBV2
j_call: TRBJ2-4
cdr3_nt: TGTGCCAGCAGCGCAACTACAGTCCAAAACATTCAGTACTTC
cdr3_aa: CASSATTVQNIQYF

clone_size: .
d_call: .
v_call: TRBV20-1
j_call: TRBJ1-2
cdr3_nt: TGCAGTGCTTCATACGGGGGGCAGGGCTATGGCTACACCTTC
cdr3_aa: CSASYGGQGYGYTF

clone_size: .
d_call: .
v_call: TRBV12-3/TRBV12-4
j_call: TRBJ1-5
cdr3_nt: TGTGCCAGCAGTTTTGGGACTCAGCCCCAGCATTTT
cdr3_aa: CASSFGTQPQHF

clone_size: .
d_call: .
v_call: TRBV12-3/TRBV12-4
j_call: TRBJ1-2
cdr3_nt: TGTGCCAGCAGTTTCGTCGGGGCCGGGGGCTACACCTTC
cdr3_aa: CASSFVGAGGYTF

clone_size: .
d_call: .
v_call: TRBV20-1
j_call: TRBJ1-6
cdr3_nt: TGCAGTGCTACCCCAGGGACTTTGGGCTCACCCCTCCACTTT
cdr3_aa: CSATPGTLGSPLHF

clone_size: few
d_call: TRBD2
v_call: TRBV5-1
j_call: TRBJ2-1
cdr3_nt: TGCGCCAGCACCGTGGGAGCGGGGGGGATTTACAATGAGCAGTTCTTC
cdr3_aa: CASTVGAGGIYNEQFF

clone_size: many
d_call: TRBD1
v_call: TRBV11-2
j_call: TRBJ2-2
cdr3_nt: TGTGCCAGCAGCCGGGACAGGGGCGCCGGGGAGCTGTTTTTT
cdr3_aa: CASSRDRGAGELFF

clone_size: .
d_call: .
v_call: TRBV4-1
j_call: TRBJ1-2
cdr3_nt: TGCGCCAGCAGCCAAGACTTTCTGGGGAAGGATGGCTACACCTTC
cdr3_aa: CASSQDFLGKDGYTF

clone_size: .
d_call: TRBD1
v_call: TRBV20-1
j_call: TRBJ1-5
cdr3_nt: TGCTGTGCTAGGGCCCGACAGGGGTTTAGCAATCAGCCCCAGCATTTT
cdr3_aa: CCARARQGFSNQPQHF

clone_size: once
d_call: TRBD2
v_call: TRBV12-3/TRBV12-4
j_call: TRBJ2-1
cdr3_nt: TGTGCCAGCAGCTTTGGGACTAGCGGGCACGCAGAGTACAATGAGCAGTTCTTC
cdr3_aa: CASSFGTSGHAEYNEQFF

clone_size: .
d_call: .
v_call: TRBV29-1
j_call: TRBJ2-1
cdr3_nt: TGCAGCGTTGATTCGGGGTTGAATGAGCAGTTCTTC
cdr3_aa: CSVDSGLNEQFF

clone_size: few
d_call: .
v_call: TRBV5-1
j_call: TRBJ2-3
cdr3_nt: TGCGCCAGCAAGGGCGGGCTGTCCCCAGATACGCAGTATTTT
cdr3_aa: CASKGGLSPDTQYF

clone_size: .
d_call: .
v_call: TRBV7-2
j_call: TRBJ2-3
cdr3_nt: TGTGCCAGCAGCTCGACAGAAAGCGCAGATACGCAGTATTTT
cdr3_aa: CASSSTESADTQYF

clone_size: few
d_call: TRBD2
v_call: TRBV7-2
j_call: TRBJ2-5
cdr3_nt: TGTGCCAGCAGGCCGCGCGGGGGAGAGACCCAGTACTTC
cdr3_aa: CASRPRGGETQYF

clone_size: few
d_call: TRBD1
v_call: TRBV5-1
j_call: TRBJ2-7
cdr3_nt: TGCGCCAGCAGCTGGACAGGGGAGTCCTACGAGCAGTACTTC
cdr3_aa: CASSWTGESYEQYF

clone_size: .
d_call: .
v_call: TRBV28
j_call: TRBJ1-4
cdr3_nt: TGTGCCAGCAGTCCCAACGGGATTCGTGAAAAACTGTTTTTT
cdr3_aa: CASSPNGIREKLFF

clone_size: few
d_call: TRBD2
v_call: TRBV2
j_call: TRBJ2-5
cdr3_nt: TGTGCCAGCAGTGGTAGGACTAGCGGCCAAGAGACCCAGTACTTC
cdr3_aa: CASSGRTSGQETQYF

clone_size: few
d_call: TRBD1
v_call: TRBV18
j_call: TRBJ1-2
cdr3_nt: TGTGCCAGCTCAAGTACCGGGACAGGGGGCGGCTATGGCTACACCTTC
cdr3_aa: CASSSTGTGGGYGYTF

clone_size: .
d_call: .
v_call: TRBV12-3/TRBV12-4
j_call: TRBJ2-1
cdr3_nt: TGTGCCAGCAGTCGGAACAGGGTAAATGAGCAGTTCTTC
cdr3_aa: CASSRNRVNEQFF

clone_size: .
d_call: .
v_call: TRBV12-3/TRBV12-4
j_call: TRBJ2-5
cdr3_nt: TGTGCCAGCGGATCCGGGAACCAAGAGACCCAGTACTTC
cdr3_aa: CASGSGNQETQYF

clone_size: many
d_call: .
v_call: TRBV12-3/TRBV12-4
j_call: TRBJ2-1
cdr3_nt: TGTGCCAGCAGTGAGCAGTTCTTC
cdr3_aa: CASSEQFF

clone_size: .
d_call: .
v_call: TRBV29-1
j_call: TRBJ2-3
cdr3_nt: TGCAGCTCGAAGGGCACAGATACGCAGTATTTT
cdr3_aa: CSSKGTDTQYF

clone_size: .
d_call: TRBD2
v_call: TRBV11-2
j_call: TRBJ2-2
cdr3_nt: TGTGCCAGCAGCTTTGTCCGGACTAGCAGCGGGGGGGAGCTGTTTTTT
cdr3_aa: CASSFVRTSSGGELFF

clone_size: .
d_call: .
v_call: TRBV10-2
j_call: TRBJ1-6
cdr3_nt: TGCGCCGCACAATTTGACAGATATAATTCACCCCTCCACTTT
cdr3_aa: CAAQFDRYNSPLHF

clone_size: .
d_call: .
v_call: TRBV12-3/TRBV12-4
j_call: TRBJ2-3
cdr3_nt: TGTGCCAGCAGCCCGGGAGTGGCTGCAGATACGCAGTATTTT
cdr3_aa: CASSPGVAADTQYF

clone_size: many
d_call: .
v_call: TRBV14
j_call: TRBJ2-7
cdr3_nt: TGTGCCAGCAGTTACAGGAGCTCCTACGAGCAGTACTTC
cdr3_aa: CASSYRSSYEQYF

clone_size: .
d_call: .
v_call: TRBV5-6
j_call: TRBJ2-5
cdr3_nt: TGTGCCAGCAGCTCCAATACAGGGATTCTTGAGACCCAGTACTTC
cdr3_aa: CASSSNTGILETQYF

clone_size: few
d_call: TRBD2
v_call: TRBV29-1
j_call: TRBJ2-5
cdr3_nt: TGCAGCGTTGGTCGACTAGCGGGACAGGAGACCCAGTACTTC
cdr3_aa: CSVGRLAGQETQYF

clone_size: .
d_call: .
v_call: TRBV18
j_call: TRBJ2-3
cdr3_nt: TGTGCCAGCCACGTCCCGGTGGTAGGGACAGATACGCAGTATTTT
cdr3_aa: CASHVPVVGTDTQYF

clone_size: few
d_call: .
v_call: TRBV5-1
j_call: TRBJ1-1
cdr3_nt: TGCGCCAGCAGCAGTGTCAGCGGGGATACTGAAGCTTTCTTT
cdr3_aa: CASSSVSGDTEAFF

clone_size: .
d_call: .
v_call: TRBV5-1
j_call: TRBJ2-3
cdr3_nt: TGCGCCAGCAGCTTGGGTGACTCGGGAAATACGCAGTATTTT
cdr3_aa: CASSLGDSGNTQYF

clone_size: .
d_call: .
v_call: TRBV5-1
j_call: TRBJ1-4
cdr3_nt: TGCGCCAGCAGCTTGGGCCGGGCATTCGACAGAGCAAGGACCCTTGAAAAACTGTTTTTT
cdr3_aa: CASSLGRAFDRARTLEKLFF

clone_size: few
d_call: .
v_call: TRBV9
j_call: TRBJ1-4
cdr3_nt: TGTGCCAGCAGCGGGGCCTCAGGGGCTTATGAAAAACTGTTTTTT
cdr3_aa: CASSGASGAYEKLFF

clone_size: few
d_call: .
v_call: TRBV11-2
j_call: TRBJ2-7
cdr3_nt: TGTGCCAGCAGCTTAGTCAGGGGGGGGTCCTACGAGCAGTACTTC
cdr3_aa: CASSLVRGGSYEQYF

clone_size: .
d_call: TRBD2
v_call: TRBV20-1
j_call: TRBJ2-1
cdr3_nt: TGCAGTGCCTACGGGACTAGATCCTACAATGAGCAGTTCTTC
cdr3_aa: CSAYGTRSYNEQFF

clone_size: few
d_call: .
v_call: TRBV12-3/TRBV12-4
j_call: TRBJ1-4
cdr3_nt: TGTGCCAGCAAATTGGGTGCAACTAATGAAAAACTGTTTTTT
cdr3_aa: CASKLGATNEKLFF

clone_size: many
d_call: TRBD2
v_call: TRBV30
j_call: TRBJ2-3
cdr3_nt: TGTGCCTGGAGTTCCTCTAGCGGGAGCACGGATACGCAGTATTTT
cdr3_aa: CAWSSSSGSTDTQYF

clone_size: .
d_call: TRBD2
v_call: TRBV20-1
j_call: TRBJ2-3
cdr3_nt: TGCAGTGTAAATGGTCTAGCGGGAGACGGAGATACGCAGTATTTT
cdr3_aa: CSVNGLAGDGDTQYF

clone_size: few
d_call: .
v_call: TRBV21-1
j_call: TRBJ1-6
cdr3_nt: TGTGCCAGCAGCCCTTGGGAGAGCTCCTATAATTCACCCCTCCACTTT
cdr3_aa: CASSPWESSYNSPLHF

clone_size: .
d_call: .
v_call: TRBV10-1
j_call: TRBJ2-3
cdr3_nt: TGCGCCAGCAGTGAGTCTCCGCGCGGGGCGCAGTATTTT
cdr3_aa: CASSESPRGAQYF

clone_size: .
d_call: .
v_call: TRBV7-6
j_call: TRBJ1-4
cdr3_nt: TGTGCCAGCAGCTTAGCTGGTGGGGGGCGGAATGAAAAACTGTTTTTT
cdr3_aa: CASSLAGGGRNEKLFF

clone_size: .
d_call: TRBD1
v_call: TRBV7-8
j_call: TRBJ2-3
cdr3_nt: TGTGCCAGCAGCTTAGCCCTGACAGGGGGTCCTACAGATACGCAGTATTTT
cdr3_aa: CASSLALTGGPTDTQYF

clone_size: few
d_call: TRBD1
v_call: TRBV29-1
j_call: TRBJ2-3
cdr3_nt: TGCGGCGTAGGGACAGGGGGCGTTGCAGATACGCAGTATTTT
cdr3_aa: CGVGTGGVADTQYF

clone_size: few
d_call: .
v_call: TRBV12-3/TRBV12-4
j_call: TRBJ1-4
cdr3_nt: TGTGCCAGCAGTCCTAGGAGGCTCCTTAATGAAAAACTGTTTTTT
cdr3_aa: CASSPRRLLNEKLFF